This T cell receptor (beta chain) was recorded in a study of blood T cell repertoires in COVID-19. CDR1 is SQVTM, CDR2 ANQGSEA, per germline. CDR3 length: 14 residues. Trimming left V 3 bases short and J 0 bases short, with 8 bases between. The repertoire was sequenced with immunoSEQ multiplex PCR; TCRdb's copy has only in-frame clones and lacks some. The sample includes 300,000 or so clones, approximately 92% seen only once; the top ten take roughly 1.1%. Donors in Cohort 3 who had recovered were those with two negative PCRs, healthcare professional clearance, or resolution of their symptoms. This sequence was found in a woman in her thirties who had recovered from COVID-19. Sequencing was carried out using PBMCs or T cells enriched from blood (not recorded which). The chain carries TRBV29-1 and TRBJ2-2; no firm D call. The CDR3 sequence is CSVEVTANTGELFF. The CDR3, as DNA: TGCAGCGTTGAGGTCACAGCGAACACCGGGGAGCTGTTTTTT.